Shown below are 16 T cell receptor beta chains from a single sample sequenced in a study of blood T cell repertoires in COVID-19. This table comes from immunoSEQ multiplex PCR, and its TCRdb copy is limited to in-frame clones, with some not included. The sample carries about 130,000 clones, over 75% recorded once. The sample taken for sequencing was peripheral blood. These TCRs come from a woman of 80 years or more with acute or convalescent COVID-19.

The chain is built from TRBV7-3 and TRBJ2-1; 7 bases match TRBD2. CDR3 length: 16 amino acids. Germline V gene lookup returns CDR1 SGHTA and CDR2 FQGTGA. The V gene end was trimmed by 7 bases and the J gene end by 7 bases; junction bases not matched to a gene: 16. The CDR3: CASTRRRSGATNEQFF. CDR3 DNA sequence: TGTGCCAGCACCCGCAGGAGGAGCGGGGCGACTAATGAGCAGTTCTTC.

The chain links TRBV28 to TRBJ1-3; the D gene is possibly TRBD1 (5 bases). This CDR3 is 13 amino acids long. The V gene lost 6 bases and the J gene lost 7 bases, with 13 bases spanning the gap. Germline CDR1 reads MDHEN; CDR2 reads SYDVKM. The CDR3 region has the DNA TGTGCCAGCAGAGGCCCGGGGGTGAACACCATATATTTT. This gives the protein CASRGPGVNTIYF.

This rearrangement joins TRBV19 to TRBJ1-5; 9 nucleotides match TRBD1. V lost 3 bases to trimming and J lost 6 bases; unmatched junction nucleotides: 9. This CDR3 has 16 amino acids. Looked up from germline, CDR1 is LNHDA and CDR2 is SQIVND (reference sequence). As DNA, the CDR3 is TGTGCCAGTAGTATCTTAGGGACAGGGCTCGGTCAGCCCCAGCATTTT. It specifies CASSILGTGLGQPQHF.

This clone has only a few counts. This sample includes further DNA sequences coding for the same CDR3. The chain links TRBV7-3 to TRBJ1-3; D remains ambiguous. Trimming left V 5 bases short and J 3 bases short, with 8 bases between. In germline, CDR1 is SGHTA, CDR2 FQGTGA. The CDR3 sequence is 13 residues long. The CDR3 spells CASSLSYGNTIYF. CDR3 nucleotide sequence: TGTGCCAGCAGCCTGTCCTATGGAAACACCATATATTTT.

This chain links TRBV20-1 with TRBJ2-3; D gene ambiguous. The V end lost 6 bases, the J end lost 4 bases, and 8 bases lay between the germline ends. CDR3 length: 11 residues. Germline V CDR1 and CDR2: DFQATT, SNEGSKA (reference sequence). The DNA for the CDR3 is TGCAGTGCGGCTCTTCCAGATACGCAGTATTTT. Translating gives CSAALPDTQYF.

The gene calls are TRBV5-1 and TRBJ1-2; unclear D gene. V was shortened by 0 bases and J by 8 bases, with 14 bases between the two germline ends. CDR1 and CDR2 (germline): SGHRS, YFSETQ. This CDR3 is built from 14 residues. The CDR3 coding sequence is TGCGCCAGCAGCTTGGGGGCCGGAGGAGAAGGCTACACCTTC. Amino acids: CASSLGAGGEGYTF.

In DNA form, the CDR3 reads TGTGCCAGCAGCCGCGACAGGGGGCATGGCTACACCTTC. Amino acid sequence: CASSRDRGHGYTF. V is TRBV14 and J is TRBJ1-2; 10 positions agree with TRBD1. The germline CDR1 and CDR2 sequences are SGHDN and FVKESK. With V trimmed by 4 bases and J by 6 bases, 2 bases remained unmatched. The CDR3 length is 13 residues.

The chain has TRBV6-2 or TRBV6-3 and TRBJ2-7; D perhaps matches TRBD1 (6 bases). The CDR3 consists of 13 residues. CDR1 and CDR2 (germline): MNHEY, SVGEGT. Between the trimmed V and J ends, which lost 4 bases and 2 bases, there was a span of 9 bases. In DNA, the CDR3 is TGTGCCAGCAGTTTAGACAGGACCTACGAGCAGTACTTC. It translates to CASSLDRTYEQYF.

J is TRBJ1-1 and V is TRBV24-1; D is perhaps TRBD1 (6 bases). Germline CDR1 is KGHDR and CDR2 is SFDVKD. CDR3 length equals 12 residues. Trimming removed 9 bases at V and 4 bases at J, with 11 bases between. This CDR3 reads CATQGGGTEAFF. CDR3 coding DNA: TGTGCCACCCAAGGGGGGGGCACTGAAGCTTTCTTT.

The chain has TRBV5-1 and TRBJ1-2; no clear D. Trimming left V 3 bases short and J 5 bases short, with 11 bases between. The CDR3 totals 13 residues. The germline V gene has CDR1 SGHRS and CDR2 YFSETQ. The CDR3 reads CASSSGVGYGYTF. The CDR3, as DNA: TGCGCCAGCAGCTCCGGGGTAGGGTATGGCTACACCTTC.

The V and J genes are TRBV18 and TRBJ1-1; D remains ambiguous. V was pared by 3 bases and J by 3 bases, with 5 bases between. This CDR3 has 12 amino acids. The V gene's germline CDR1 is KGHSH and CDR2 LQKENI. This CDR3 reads CASSPSYTEAFF. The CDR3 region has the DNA TGTGCCAGCTCACCTTCATACACTGAAGCTTTCTTT.

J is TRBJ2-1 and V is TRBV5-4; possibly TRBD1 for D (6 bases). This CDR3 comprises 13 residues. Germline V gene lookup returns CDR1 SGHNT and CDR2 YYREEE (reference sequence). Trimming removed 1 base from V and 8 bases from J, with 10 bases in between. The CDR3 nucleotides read TGTGCCAGCAGCTTGAACAGGGACGATGAGCAGTTCTTC. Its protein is CASSLNRDDEQFF.

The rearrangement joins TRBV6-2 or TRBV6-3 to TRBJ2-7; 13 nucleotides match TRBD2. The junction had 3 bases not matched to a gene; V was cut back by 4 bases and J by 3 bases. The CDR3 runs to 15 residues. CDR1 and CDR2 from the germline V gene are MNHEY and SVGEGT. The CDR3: CASSSRLAGGYEQYF. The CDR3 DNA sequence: TGTGCCAGCAGTTCCCGACTAGCGGGGGGCTACGAGCAGTACTTC.

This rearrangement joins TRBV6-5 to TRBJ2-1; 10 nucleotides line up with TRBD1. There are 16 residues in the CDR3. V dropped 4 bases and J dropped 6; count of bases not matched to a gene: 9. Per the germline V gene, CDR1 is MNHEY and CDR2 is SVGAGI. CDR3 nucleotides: TGTGCCAGCAGTTCAACTGGGACAGGGGCGATCAATGAGCAGTTCTTC. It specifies CASSSTGTGAINEQFF.

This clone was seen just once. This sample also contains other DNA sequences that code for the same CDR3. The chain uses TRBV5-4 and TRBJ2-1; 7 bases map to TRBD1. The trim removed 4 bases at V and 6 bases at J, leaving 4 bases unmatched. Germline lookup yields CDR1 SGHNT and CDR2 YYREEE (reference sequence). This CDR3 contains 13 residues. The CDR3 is CASSLAGGNEQFF. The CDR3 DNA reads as TGTGCCAGCAGCCTGGCAGGGGGCAATGAGCAGTTCTTC.

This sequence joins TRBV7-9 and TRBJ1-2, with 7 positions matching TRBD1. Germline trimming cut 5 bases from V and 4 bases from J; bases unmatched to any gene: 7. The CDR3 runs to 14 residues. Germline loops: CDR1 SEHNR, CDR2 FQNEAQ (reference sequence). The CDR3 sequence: CASSRQTGPYGYTF. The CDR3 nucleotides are TGTGCCAGCAGCCGACAGACAGGGCCCTATGGCTACACCTTC.